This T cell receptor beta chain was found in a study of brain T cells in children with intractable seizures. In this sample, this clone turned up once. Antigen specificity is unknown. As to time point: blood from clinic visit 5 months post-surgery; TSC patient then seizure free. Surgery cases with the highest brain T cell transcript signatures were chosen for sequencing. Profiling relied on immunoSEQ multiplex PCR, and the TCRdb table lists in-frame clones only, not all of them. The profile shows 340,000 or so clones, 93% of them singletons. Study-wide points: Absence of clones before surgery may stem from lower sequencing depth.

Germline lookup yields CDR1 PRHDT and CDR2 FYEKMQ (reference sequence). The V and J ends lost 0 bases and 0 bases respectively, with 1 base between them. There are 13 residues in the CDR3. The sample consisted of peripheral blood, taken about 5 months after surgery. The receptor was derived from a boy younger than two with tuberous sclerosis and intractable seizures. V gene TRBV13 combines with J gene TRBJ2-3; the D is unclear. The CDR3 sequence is CASSLGSTDTQYF. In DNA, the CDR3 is TGTGCCAGCAGCTTAGGGAGCACAGATACGCAGTATTTT.